This TCR beta chain stems from a study of blood T cell repertoires in COVID-19. Study-wide background: Specimens from acute and convalescent COVID-19 originated in the United States, Italy and Spain. T cells, B-cell-depleted T cells, or PBMCs provided the cDNA or gDNA that served as material.

Trimming took 4 bases from V and 6 from J, leaving 16 bases between them. The CDR3 has 15 amino acids. Germline-derived CDR1 and CDR2 are SGDLS and YYNGEE. In the original processing: For nucleated cells, counts were estimated from reference gene primer amplification. Some clones are missing from TCRdb's copy, which holds only in-frame ones; the method was immunoSEQ multiplex PCR. V, J and clone size were drawn from that table, and D and trimming were deduced from the DNA. The data contain tens of thousands of clones, around 87% of them singletons. This TCR came from a human donor with acute or convalescent COVID-19. The donor label of this sample is uncertain. The specimen was peripheral blood. The J gene is TRBJ1-4, the V gene TRBV9; D possibly corresponds to TRBD1 (6 bases). The CDR3 reads CASSLTGTGYEKLFF. The CDR3 DNA reads as TGTGCCAGCAGCCTCACAGGGACGGGATATGAAAAACTGTTTTTT. Together with reference TRBV9 and TRBJ1-4, the CDR3 gives the full variable domain: DSGVTQTPKHLITATGQRVTLRCSPRSGDLSVYWYQQSLDQGLQFLIQYYNGEERAKGNILERFSAQQFPDLHSELNLSSLELGDSALYFCASSLTGTGYEKLFFGSGTQLSVL.